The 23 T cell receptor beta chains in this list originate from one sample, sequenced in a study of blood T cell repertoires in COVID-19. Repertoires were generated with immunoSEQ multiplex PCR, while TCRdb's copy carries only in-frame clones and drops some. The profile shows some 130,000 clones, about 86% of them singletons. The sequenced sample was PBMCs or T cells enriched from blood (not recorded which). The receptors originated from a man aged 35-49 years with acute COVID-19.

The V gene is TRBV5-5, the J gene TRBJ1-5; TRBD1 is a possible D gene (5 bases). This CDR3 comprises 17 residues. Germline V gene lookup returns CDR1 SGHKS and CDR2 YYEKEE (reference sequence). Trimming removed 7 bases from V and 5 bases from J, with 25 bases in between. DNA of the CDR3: TGTGCCAGCGGCCGGGGGGTTGGGGACCGAGAGGATCAGCCCCAGCATTTT. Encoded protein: CASGRGVGDREDQPQHF.

CDR3 sequence (DNA): TGCGCCAGCAGCGCGAACCGGGACTCGGGCTCTGGAAACACCATATATTTT. Its translation is CASSANRDSGSGNTIYF. The chain couples TRBV5-1 to TRBJ1-3; tentative D call: TRBD1 (5 bases). The CDR3 is made up of 17 amino acids. Per germline, CDR1 SGHRS and CDR2 YFSETQ. V was cut by 4 bases and J by 0 bases, with 17 bases left in between.

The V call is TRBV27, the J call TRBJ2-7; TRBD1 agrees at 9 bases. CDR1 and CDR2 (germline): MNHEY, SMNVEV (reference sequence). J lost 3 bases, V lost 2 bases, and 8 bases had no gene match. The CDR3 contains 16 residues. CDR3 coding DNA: TGTGCCAGCAGTTTAAGAGAAGGGACAGGGATCTACGAGCAGTACTTC. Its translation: CASSLREGTGIYEQYF.

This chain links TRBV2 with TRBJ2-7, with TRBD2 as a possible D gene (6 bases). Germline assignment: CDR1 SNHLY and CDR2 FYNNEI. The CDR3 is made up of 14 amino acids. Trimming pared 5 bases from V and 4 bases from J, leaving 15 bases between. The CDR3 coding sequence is TGTGCCAGCAGTTCTGTGGGACTGTGGTACGAGCAGTACTTC. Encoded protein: CASSSVGLWYEQYF.

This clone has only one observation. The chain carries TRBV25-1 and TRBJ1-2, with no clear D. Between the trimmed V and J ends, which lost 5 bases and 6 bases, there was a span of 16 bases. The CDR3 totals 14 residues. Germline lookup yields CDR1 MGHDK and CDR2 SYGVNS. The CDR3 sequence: CASSSRENTHGYTF. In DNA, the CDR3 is TGTGCCAGCAGTTCCCGGGAGAACACACATGGCTACACCTTC.

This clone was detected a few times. CDR3 bases: TGTGCCAGCAGTGAAGTATATGAGCAGTTCTTC. The encoded protein is CASSEVYEQFF. The chain recombines TRBV6-1 with TRBJ2-1; D remains ambiguous. V lost 1 base and J 8 bases, leaving 3 bases between the germline ends. Germline V CDR1 and CDR2: MNHNS, SASEGT. This CDR3 spans 11 amino acids.

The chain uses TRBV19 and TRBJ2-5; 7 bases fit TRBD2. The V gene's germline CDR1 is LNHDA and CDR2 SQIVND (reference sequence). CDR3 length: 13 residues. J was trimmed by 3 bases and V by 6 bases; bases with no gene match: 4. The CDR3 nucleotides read TGTGCCAGTAGCCCCCGGGGGGAAGAGACCCAGTACTTC. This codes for CASSPRGEETQYF.

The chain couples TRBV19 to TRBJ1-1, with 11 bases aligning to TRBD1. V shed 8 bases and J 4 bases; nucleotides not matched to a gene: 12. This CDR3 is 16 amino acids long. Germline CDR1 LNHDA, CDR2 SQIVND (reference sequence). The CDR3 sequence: CASGGGTGGITTEAFF. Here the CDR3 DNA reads TGTGCCAGTGGTGGTGGGACAGGGGGTATAACCACTGAAGCTTTCTTT.

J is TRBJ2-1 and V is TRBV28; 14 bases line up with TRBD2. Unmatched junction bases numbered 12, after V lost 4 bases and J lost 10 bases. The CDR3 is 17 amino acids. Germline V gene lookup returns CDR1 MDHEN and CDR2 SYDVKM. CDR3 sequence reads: CASSSAGLAGGPREQFF. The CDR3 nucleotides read TGTGCCAGCAGTTCTGCTGGACTAGCGGGAGGTCCACGAGAGCAGTTCTTC. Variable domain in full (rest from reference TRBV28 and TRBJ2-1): DVKVTQSSRYLVKRTGEKVFLECVQDMDHENMFWYRQDPGLGLRLIYFSYDVKMKEKGDIPEGYSVSREKKERFSLILESASTNQTSMYLCASSSAGLAGGPREQFFGPGTRLTVL.

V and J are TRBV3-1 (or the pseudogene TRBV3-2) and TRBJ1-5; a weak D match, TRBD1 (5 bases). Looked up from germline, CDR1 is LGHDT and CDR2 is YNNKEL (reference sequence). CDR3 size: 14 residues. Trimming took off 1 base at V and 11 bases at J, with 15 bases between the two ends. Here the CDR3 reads CASSQASQGGTQHF. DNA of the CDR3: TGTGCCAGCAGCCAAGCCAGTCAGGGTGGGACCCAGCATTTT.

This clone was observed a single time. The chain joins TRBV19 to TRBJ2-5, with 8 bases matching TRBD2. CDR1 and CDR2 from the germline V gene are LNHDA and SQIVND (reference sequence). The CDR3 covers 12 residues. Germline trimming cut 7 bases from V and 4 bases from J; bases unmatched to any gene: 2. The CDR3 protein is CASTGTRETQYF. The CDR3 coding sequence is TGTGCCAGTACCGGGACTAGAGAGACCCAGTACTTC.

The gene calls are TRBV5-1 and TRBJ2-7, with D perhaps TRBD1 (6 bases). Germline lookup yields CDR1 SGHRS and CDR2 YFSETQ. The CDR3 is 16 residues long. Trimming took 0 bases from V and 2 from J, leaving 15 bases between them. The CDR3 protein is CASSLAGTNIPYEQYF. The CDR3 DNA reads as TGCGCCAGCAGCTTGGCTGGGACAAATATTCCCTACGAGCAGTACTTC.

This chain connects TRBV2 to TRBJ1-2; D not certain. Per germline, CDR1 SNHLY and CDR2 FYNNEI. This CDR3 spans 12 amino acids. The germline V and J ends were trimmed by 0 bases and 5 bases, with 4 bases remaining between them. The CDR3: CASSEAAYGYTF. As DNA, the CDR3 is TGTGCCAGCAGTGAAGCTGCGTATGGCTACACCTTC.

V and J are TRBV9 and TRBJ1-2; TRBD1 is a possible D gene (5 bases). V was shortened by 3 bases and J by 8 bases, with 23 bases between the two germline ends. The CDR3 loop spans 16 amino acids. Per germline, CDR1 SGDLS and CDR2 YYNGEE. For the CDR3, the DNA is TGTGCCAGCAGCGGTCTAGGGACCAGCGGGGGTGGGGGCTACACCTTC. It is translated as CASSGLGTSGGGGYTF.

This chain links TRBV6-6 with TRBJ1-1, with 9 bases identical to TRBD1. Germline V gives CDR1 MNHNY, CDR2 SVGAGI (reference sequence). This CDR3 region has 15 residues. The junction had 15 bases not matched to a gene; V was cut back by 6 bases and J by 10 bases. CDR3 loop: CASRETGTGLQRAFF. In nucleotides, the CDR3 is TGTGCCAGCAGGGAAACCGGGACAGGGCTTCAGAGAGCTTTCTTT.

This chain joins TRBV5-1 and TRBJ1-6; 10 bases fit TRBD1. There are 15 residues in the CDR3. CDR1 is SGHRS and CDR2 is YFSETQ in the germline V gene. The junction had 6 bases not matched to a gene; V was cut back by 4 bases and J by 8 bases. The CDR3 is CASSPLGQGDSPLHF. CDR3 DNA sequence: TGCGCCAGCAGCCCTCTTGGACAGGGGGATTCACCCCTCCACTTT. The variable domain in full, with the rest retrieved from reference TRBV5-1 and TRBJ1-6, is KAGVTQTPRYLIKTRGQQVTLSCSPISGHRSVSWYQQTPGQGLQFLFEYFSETQRNKGNFPGRFSGRQFSNSRSEMNVSTLELGDSALYLCASSPLGQGDSPLHFGNGTRLTVT.

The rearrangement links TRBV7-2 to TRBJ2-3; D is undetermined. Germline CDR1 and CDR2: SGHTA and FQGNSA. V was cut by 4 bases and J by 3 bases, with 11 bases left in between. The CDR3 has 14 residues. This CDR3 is CASSSSVITDTQYF. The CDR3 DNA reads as TGTGCCAGCAGCTCCTCAGTGATAACAGATACGCAGTATTTT.

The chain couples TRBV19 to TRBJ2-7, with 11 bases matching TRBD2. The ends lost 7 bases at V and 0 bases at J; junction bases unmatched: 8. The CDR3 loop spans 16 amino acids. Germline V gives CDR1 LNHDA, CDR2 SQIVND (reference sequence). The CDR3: CASKNSGRGSSYEQYF. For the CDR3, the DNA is TGTGCCAGTAAGAATAGCGGGAGGGGGAGCTCCTACGAGCAGTACTTC.

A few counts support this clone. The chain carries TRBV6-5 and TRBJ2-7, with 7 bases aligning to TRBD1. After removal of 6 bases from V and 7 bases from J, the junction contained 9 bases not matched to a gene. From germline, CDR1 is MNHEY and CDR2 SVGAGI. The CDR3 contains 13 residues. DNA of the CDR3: TGTGCCAGCAGGGGGACAGAGGGAAGGGAGCAGTACTTC. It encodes CASRGTEGREQYF.

CDR3 region: CASTLLDTSRGYTF. CDR3 DNA sequence: TGTGCCAGTACACTCTTGGACACCTCGAGGGGCTACACCTTC. The chain couples TRBV19 to TRBJ1-2; D is perhaps TRBD1 (5 bases). The germline CDR1 and CDR2 sequences are LNHDA and SQIVND (reference sequence). The V end lost 7 bases, the J end lost 8 bases, and 20 bases lay between the germline ends. The CDR3 has 14 residues.

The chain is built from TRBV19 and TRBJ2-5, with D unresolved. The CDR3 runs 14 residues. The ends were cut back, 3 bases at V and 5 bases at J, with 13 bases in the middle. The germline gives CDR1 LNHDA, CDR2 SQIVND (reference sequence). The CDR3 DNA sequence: TGTGCCAGTAGTATCTGGGTTGGCGGTGAGACCCAGTACTTC. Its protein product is CASSIWVGGETQYF.

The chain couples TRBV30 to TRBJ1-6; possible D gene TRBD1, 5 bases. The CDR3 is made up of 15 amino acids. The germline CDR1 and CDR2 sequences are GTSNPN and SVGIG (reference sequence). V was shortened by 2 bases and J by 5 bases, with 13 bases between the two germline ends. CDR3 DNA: TGTGCCTGGAGTCTCCTTGGGGCGGATAATTCACCCCTCCACTTT. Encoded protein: CAWSLLGADNSPLHF.

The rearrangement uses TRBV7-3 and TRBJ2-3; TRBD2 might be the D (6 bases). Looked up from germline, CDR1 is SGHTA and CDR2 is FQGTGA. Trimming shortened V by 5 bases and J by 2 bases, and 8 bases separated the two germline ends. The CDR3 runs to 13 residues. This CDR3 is CASSPDYTDTQYF. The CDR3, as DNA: TGTGCCAGCAGCCCGGACTACACAGATACGCAGTATTTT.